This T cell receptor (beta chain) was sequenced for a study of T cells after yellow fever vaccination. Whole-study results and caveats: Any FACS-sorted repertoire could hold abundant clonotypes that contaminate it from the bulk population.

Of note for this clonotype: Its antigen is still unknown.

V was cut by 3 bases and J by 2 bases, with 8 bases left in between. The CDR3 totals 14 residues. Germline V gives CDR1 SGHTA, CDR2 FQGNSA. Each CDR3 protein gets one entry after TCRdb re-called the 5' RACE reads with MiXCR. The table shows 90,000 to 130,000 distinct CDR3 sequences, with 7% to 8.5% occurring only once. The V gene is TRBV7-2, the J gene TRBJ2-1, with D possibly being TRBD2 (6 bases). The clonotype comes from a man aged 25-40 years who received the YFV17D yellow fever vaccine. Sequenced material: CD8+ T cells sorted from PBMCs, taken 45 days after the yellow fever booster vaccination. As DNA, the CDR3 is TGTGCCAGCAGCTTCCTAGCGCCCTACAATGAGCAGTTCTTC. Amino acid sequence: CASSFLAPYNEQFF.